Each of the 20 T cell receptor beta chains below was sequenced from the same sample in a study of lymphopenia after photon versus proton radiotherapy (dated by TCRdb to about 2019). Library preparation employed the immunoSEQ multiplex PCR assay. TCRdb took over this immuneACCESS table, retaining in-frame rearrangements with V and J assigned. Such tables are incomplete; in checked studies, under half of the missing clones stem from an unresolved V gene, and the remainder is unexplained. The sample table shows about 65,000 clones, and about 90% are seen once. Clones ranked in the top ten supply 10% to 11% of the sample. The input for sequencing was peripheral blood, taken from a patient treated with proton-based radiotherapy. These receptors all stem from a man older than 75 with esophageal cancer.

V and J are TRBV14 and TRBJ1-5, with no clear D. The CDR3 length is 13 residues. Between the trimmed V and J ends, which lost 4 bases and 6 bases, there was a span of 10 bases. Germline V lookup: CDR1 SGHDN, CDR2 FVKESK. CDR3 residues: CASSPTTSQPQHF. CDR3 bases: TGTGCCAGCAGCCCCACGACAAGTCAGCCCCAGCATTTT.

This clone was counted once. The J gene is TRBJ1-2, the V gene TRBV6-6; 9 bases match TRBD1. CDR1 MNHNY and CDR2 SVGAGI come from the germline V gene (reference sequence). J gave up 4 bases and V 5 bases, and 5 bases lay outside the gene matches. The CDR3 has 14 residues. CDR3 protein: CASSRDRAPYGYTF. The CDR3 DNA reads as TGTGCCAGCAGTCGGGACAGGGCGCCCTATGGCTACACCTTC.

The J gene is TRBJ1-1, the V gene TRBV4-1; D is ambiguous. Germline CDR1 reads MGHRA; CDR2 reads YSYEKL. This CDR3 region has 14 residues. The V end was cut by 2 bases, the J end by 1 base, with 8 bases between. The CDR3: CASSQQRRNTEAFF. The CDR3 DNA reads TGCGCCAGCAGCCAACAGCGAAGGAACACTGAAGCTTTCTTT.

This clone has a single count. The chain couples TRBV28 to TRBJ1-1, with D perhaps TRBD1 (6 bases). The germline gives CDR1 MDHEN, CDR2 SYDVKM. The V gene lost 5 bases and the J gene lost 1 base, with 14 bases spanning the gap. The CDR3 extends over 15 amino acids. For the CDR3, the DNA is TGTGCCAGCAGTCCTTTGAACAGGGCGAACACTGAAGCTTTCTTT. Amino acids: CASSPLNRANTEAFF.

The chain couples TRBV5-1 to TRBJ2-6; D is uncertain. There are 17 residues in the CDR3. V was trimmed by 4 bases and J by 4 bases, leaving 18 bases between them. Germline CDR1 reads SGHRS; CDR2 reads YFSETQ. The CDR3 here is CASSALPPNGGANVLTF. The CDR3 nucleotides read TGCGCCAGCAGCGCCCTCCCCCCCAACGGCGGGGCCAACGTCCTGACTTTC.

This sequence joins TRBV23-1 and TRBJ1-1; possible D gene TRBD1, 5 bases. TRBV23-1 is assigned to the ORF class and has an uncertain function. This CDR3 contains 13 residues. V lost 5 bases and J lost 7, with 14 bases in between. CDR3 in amino acids: CASSGGDSGEAFF. CDR3 DNA sequence: TGCGCCAGCAGTGGAGGGGATTCCGGTGAAGCTTTCTTT.

This chain joins TRBV13 and TRBJ2-2; D might be TRBD1 (6 bases). The CDR3 length is 16 residues. V was cut by 4 bases and J by 0 bases, with 12 bases left in between. Germline V lookup: CDR1 PRHDT, CDR2 FYEKMQ (reference sequence). CDR3 residues: CASSSRQVSNTGELFF. The CDR3 nucleotides are TGTGCCAGCAGCTCCAGACAGGTGTCGAACACCGGGGAGCTGTTTTTT.

The chain couples TRBV19 to TRBJ1-3, with a weak D call TRBD1 (5 bases). Germline assignment: CDR1 LNHDA and CDR2 SQIVND (reference sequence). V lost 6 bases to trimming and J lost 4 bases, with 19 bases between them. The length of the CDR3 is 16 residues. The DNA for the CDR3 is TGTGCCAGTAGCCTAATTCAGCGGGACCGAGGAAACACCATATATTTT. Translation gives CASSLIQRDRGNTIYF.

The V and J genes are TRBV6-4 and TRBJ2-1; TRBD1 matches 7 bases. Germline trimming cut 2 bases from V and 2 bases from J; bases unmatched to any gene: 3. Per the germline V gene, CDR1 is MRHNA and CDR2 is SNTAGT. The CDR3 consists of 15 residues. CDR3 region: CASSDAGGAYNEQFF. The CDR3 DNA reads TGTGCCAGCAGTGACGCAGGGGGTGCCTACAATGAGCAGTTCTTC.

The chain combines TRBV7-2 with TRBJ2-1, with TRBD2 as a possible D gene (6 bases). The CDR3 loop spans 15 amino acids. V gave up 5 bases and J gave up 4 bases, with 15 bases separating them. Germline V lookup: CDR1 SGHTA, CDR2 FQGNSA. The CDR3 reads CASSPPGGRYNEQFF. In DNA, the CDR3 is TGTGCCAGCAGCCCCCCCGGGGGTAGGTACAATGAGCAGTTCTTC.

This clone was detected only once. The chain joins TRBV19 to TRBJ2-5; TRBD2 agrees at 9 bases. Losses at the gene ends were 6 bases for V and 7 bases for J; bases not matched to a gene: 3. The CDR3 sequence is 12 residues long. From germline, CDR1 is LNHDA and CDR2 SQIVND (reference sequence). In DNA form, the CDR3 reads TGTGCCAGTAGCATTAGCGGGGGGACCCAGTACTTC. It encodes CASSISGGTQYF.

This chain connects TRBV7-9 to TRBJ1-3, with D unresolved. The CDR3 is 14 amino acids. CDR1 and CDR2 (germline): SEHNR, FQNEAQ (reference sequence). Trimming cost V 5 bases and J 1 base, with 9 bases left between them. CDR3 bases: TGTGCCAGCAGCACCCGGGCGTCTGGAAACACCATATATTTT. It encodes CASSTRASGNTIYF.

This chain joins TRBV30 and TRBJ1-2; possibly TRBD1 for D (6 bases). The length of the CDR3 is 13 residues. V lost 3 bases and J 7 bases, leaving 15 bases between the germline ends. Germline V gene sequence: CDR1 GTSNPN, CDR2 SVGIG (reference sequence). CDR3 sequence (DNA): TGTGCCTGGAGCCCGGGACACCTACGTGGCTACACCTTC. This codes for CAWSPGHLRGYTF.

The chain has TRBV19 and TRBJ1-2, with no clear D. Germline CDR1 is LNHDA and CDR2 is SQIVND (reference sequence). V lost 2 bases and J lost 5, with 9 bases in between. This CDR3 comprises 13 residues. For the CDR3, the DNA is TGTGCCAGTAGTATATGGGAGGAGTATGGCTACACCTTC. This codes for CASSIWEEYGYTF.

CDR3 loop: CASFRQESSYEQYF. The CDR3 DNA sequence: TGTGCCAGCTTCAGACAGGAGAGCTCCTACGAGCAGTACTTC. The rearrangement links TRBV6-1 to TRBJ2-7; perhaps TRBD1 as D (6 bases). Per germline, CDR1 MNHNS and CDR2 SASEGT. The V and J ends lost 8 bases and 0 bases respectively, with 14 bases between them. The CDR3 length is 14 residues.

The chain recombines TRBV18 with TRBJ2-5; 11 bases are shared with TRBD1. V dropped 1 base and J dropped 3; count of bases not matched to a gene: 4. Germline-derived CDR1 and CDR2 are KGHSH and LQKENI. This CDR3 contains 16 residues. The CDR3 loop reads CASSPQPGQGEETQYF. CDR3 bases: TGTGCCAGCTCACCACAACCGGGACAGGGGGAAGAGACCCAGTACTTC.

This clone was seen just once. The genes are TRBV19 and TRBJ1-4; D unclear. From germline, CDR1 is LNHDA and CDR2 SQIVND (reference sequence). Trimming took 5 bases from V and 0 from J, leaving 13 bases between them. The CDR3 extends over 16 amino acids. The DNA for the CDR3 is TGTGCCAGTAGTTCAGTTGCGGGTGCAACTAATGAAAAACTGTTTTTT. This sequence encodes CASSSVAGATNEKLFF. The variable domain in full, with the rest retrieved from reference TRBV19 and TRBJ1-4, is DGGITQSPKYLFRKEGQNVTLSCEQNLNHDAMYWYRQDPGQGLRLIYYSQIVNDFQKGDIAEGYSVSREKKESFPLTVTSAQKNPTAFYLCASSSVAGATNEKLFFGSGTQLSVL.

The V and J genes are TRBV5-4 and TRBJ2-5; D not certain. The V end lost 4 bases, the J end lost 2 bases, and 12 bases lay between the germline ends. The CDR3 covers 14 residues. From germline, CDR1 is SGHNT and CDR2 YYREEE (reference sequence). The CDR3 coding sequence is TGTGCCAGCAGCGCGTCCACAGCACAAGAGACCCAGTACTTC. Translated: CASSASTAQETQYF.

The chain uses TRBV4-3 and TRBJ1-4; D perhaps matches TRBD1 (5 bases). V was trimmed by 4 bases and J by 3 bases, leaving 21 bases between them. The germline V gene has CDR1 LGHNA and CDR2 YSLEER. This CDR3 region has 18 residues. This CDR3 is CASSPGAVIGFSNEKLFF. The CDR3 DNA follows: TGCGCCAGCAGCCCCGGGGCAGTAATTGGGTTCTCTAATGAAAAACTGTTTTTT.

The V gene is TRBV10-3, the J gene TRBJ1-2; D unresolved. CDR1 is ENHRY, CDR2 SYGVKD, per germline. The CDR3 runs to 14 residues. V lost 4 bases and J lost 4, with 13 bases in between. CDR3 in amino acids: CAISALPVSYGYTF. CDR3 bases: TGTGCCATCAGTGCTCTACCAGTCTCCTATGGCTACACCTTC.